These 31 T cell receptor beta chains were all obtained from the same sample, sequenced in a study of blood T cell repertoires in COVID-19. The protocol was immunoSEQ multiplex PCR, while the TCRdb copy is restricted to in-frame clones and leaves out a portion. Of 230,000 or so clones listed, 88% are singletons. The sequencing sample was made of PBMCs or T cells enriched from blood (not recorded which). Receptors originate from a woman between 45 and 65 years old with acute COVID-19.

The chain combines TRBV9 with TRBJ2-3; maybe TRBD2 (6 bases). Germline V lookup: CDR1 SGDLS, CDR2 YYNGEE. The CDR3 sequence is 16 residues long. V lost 0 bases to trimming and J lost 2 bases, with 13 bases between them. CDR3 coding DNA: TGTGCCAGCAGCGTAGGTAATAGCGGACACACAGATACGCAGTATTTT. Translation gives CASSVGNSGHTDTQYF.

The CDR3 here is CASSPLGLAATHTQYF. The CDR3 DNA is TGTGCCAGCAGTCCCCTCGGACTAGCGGCAACTCATACGCAGTATTTT. This chain links TRBV27 with TRBJ2-3, with TRBD2 matching over 10 bases. V dropped 5 bases and J dropped 7; count of bases not matched to a gene: 12. This CDR3 has 16 amino acids. Germline CDR1 MNHEY, CDR2 SMNVEV (reference sequence).

The genes are TRBV20-1 and TRBJ2-5; 8 bases fit TRBD1. The germline CDR1 and CDR2 sequences are DFQATT and SNEGSKA (reference sequence). The J segment lost 3 bases and the V segment lost 3 bases, leaving 9 bases of the junction unmatched. The CDR3 extends over 15 amino acids. The CDR3 DNA is TGCAGTGCTAGTGCGACCCCGACAGGGGAAGAGACCCAGTACTTC. Its protein product is CSASATPTGEETQYF.

V and J are TRBV7-9 and TRBJ2-7; D might be TRBD2 (6 bases). The CDR3 sequence is 14 residues long. Germline V lookup: CDR1 SEHNR, CDR2 FQNEAQ (reference sequence). Trimming left V 5 bases short and J 5 bases short, with 16 bases between. The CDR3: CASSHRLEVDEQYF. The CDR3 bases are TGTGCCAGCAGCCACAGACTAGAAGTCGACGAGCAGTACTTC.

The chain employs TRBV5-1 and TRBJ2-3; the D gene is possibly TRBD2 (5 bases). The CDR3 consists of 15 residues. V dropped 4 bases and J dropped 5 bases, with 17 bases sitting between them. Germline V lookup: CDR1 SGHRS, CDR2 YFSETQ. CDR3 residues: CASSDATSGRDTQYF. The CDR3 coding sequence is TGCGCCAGCAGCGACGCAACCAGCGGCAGAGATACGCAGTATTTT.

This rearrangement joins TRBV6-6 to TRBJ1-5; TRBD1 is a possible D gene (5 bases). Germline CDR1 MNHNY, CDR2 SVGAGI (reference sequence). This CDR3 has 14 amino acids. Deletions cut 8 bases from V and 7 bases from J, with 18 bases between. Here the CDR3 DNA reads TGTGCCAGCCTCCCAGCCCAGGGAGGACAGCCCCAGCATTTT. It is translated as CASLPAQGGQPQHF.

V is TRBV6-1 and J is TRBJ2-5, with 9 bases lining up with TRBD2. Germline V gene data show CDR1 as MNHNS and CDR2 as SASEGT. The CDR3 contains 15 residues. V lost 3 bases and J lost 4; bases outside the gene matches: 6. The CDR3 DNA follows: TGTGCCAGCAGTGAGAGTAGCGGGAGTTCAGAGACCCAGTACTTC. Protein sequence: CASSESSGSSETQYF.

The CDR3 DNA is TGTGCCAGCAGTTACGTAGGGGGAAAAGGTTCACCCCTCCACTTT. This encodes CASSYVGGKGSPLHF. The chain uses TRBV6-2 or TRBV6-3 and TRBJ1-6, with D possibly matching TRBD1 (6 bases). CDR1 is MNHEY and CDR2 is SVGEGT in the germline V gene. The CDR3 is made up of 15 amino acids. The ends were cut back, 2 bases at V and 9 bases at J, with 14 bases in the middle.

The rearrangement uses TRBV13 and TRBJ1-2; the D gene is possibly TRBD1 (5 bases). Germline loops: CDR1 PRHDT, CDR2 FYEKMQ (reference sequence). CDR3 length equals 14 residues. V was clipped by 2 bases and J by 2 bases, with 9 bases between them. The CDR3 nucleotides read TGTGCCAGCAGCTTAATGACAGAAAACTATGGCTACACCTTC. Protein sequence: CASSLMTENYGYTF.

The chain links TRBV2 to TRBJ1-5; TRBD1 matches 7 bases. The V gene end was trimmed by 2 bases and the J gene end by 4 bases; junction bases not matched to a gene: 5. The V gene's germline CDR1 is SNHLY and CDR2 FYNNEI. The CDR3 length is 15 residues. The CDR3 sequence is CASSELGQQNQPQHF. The CDR3 DNA follows: TGTGCCAGCAGTGAATTGGGACAGCAGAATCAGCCCCAGCATTTT. Variable domain in full (rest from reference TRBV2 and TRBJ1-5): EPEVTQTPSHQVTQMGQEVILRCVPISNHLYFYWYRQILGQKVEFLVSFYNNEISEKSEIFDDQFSVERPDGSNFTLKIRSTKLEDSAMYFCASSELGQQNQPQHFGDGTRLSIL.

This chain joins TRBV28 and TRBJ1-2; unclear D gene. This CDR3 is 12 amino acids long. V was shortened by 6 bases and J by 8 bases, with 13 bases between the two germline ends. Per germline, CDR1 MDHEN and CDR2 SYDVKM. The CDR3 bases are TGTGCCAGCAGGCAACCGGGGAAGGGCTACACCTTC. Amino acid sequence: CASRQPGKGYTF.

This chain connects TRBV25-1 to TRBJ2-1, with TRBD1 identical over 9 bases. Germline assignment: CDR1 MGHDK and CDR2 SYGVNS. This CDR3 is 17 amino acids long. The V gene end was trimmed by 2 bases and the J gene end by 8 bases; junction bases not matched to a gene: 13. The CDR3 DNA is TGTGCCAGCAGTGAAAGGACAGGGGCCACACCGGGCGATGAGCAGTTCTTC. This sequence encodes CASSERTGATPGDEQFF.

The chain links TRBV7-2 to TRBJ2-7, with TRBD2 matching over 7 bases. The germline V gene encodes CDR1 SGHTA and CDR2 FQGNSA. The CDR3 totals 14 residues. Trimming at V came to 1 base and at J to 4 bases, leaving 4 bases not matched to a gene. This CDR3 reads CASSLGASGYEQYF. CDR3 in DNA: TGTGCCAGCAGCTTAGGTGCTAGCGGATACGAGCAGTACTTC.

This clone came up many times. V is TRBV6-4 and J is TRBJ2-1; D is perhaps TRBD2 (5 bases). The CDR3 is made up of 15 amino acids. Trimming removed 3 bases at V and 3 bases at J, with 12 bases between. Germline V lookup: CDR1 MRHNA, CDR2 SNTAGT. CDR3: CASSERVEGYNEQFF. The CDR3 bases are TGTGCCAGCAGTGAACGGGTAGAGGGCTACAATGAGCAGTTCTTC.

V usage is TRBV7-8 and J usage is TRBJ1-5; 7 nucleotides match TRBD1. Trimming cost V 5 bases and J 4 bases; bases outside gene matches: 11. Germline V gene sequence: CDR1 SGHVS, CDR2 FQNEAQ. The CDR3 is made up of 16 amino acids. The DNA of the CDR3 is TGTGCCAGCAGCCCTCGGTCTGGGACAGCTAATCAGCCCCAGCATTTT. The encoded protein is CASSPRSGTANQPQHF.

The chain uses TRBV7-9 and TRBJ2-2; D perhaps matches TRBD2 (6 bases). The CDR3 is 12 amino acids. Germline CDR1 SEHNR, CDR2 FQNEAQ (reference sequence). V lost 10 bases and J lost 7, with 13 bases in between. The CDR3 DNA sequence: TGTGCCACGGTCGCGGGGATCGGGGAGCTGTTTTTT. Translating it yields CATVAGIGELFF.

This chain connects TRBV30 to TRBJ1-1; TRBD1 agrees at 8 bases. Per germline, CDR1 GTSNPN and CDR2 SVGIG (reference sequence). The CDR3 is 13 residues long. The ends lost 4 bases at V and 5 bases at J; junction bases unmatched: 6. Here the CDR3 reads CAWKTGVLTEAFF. CDR3 DNA: TGTGCCTGGAAGACAGGGGTACTAACTGAAGCTTTCTTT.

This chain links TRBV3-1 (or the pseudogene TRBV3-2) with TRBJ2-3; the D gene is possibly TRBD2 (6 bases). The CDR3 contains 12 residues. Germline V gene sequence: CDR1 LGHDT, CDR2 YNNKEL (reference sequence). Trimming left V 1 base short and J 10 bases short, with 9 bases between. CDR3 protein: CASSQVPSAQYF. The CDR3 coding sequence is TGTGCCAGCAGCCAAGTTCCTAGCGCGCAGTATTTT.

The chain couples TRBV5-3 to TRBJ2-1; D is possibly TRBD1 (7 bases). TRBV5-3 is an ORF; its function is uncertain. Trimming removed 2 bases at V and 3 bases at J, with 18 bases between. The CDR3 contains 17 residues. Written as DNA, the CDR3 is TGTGCCAGAAGCTTTACAGGGGAGGAGGCGAACTACAATGAGCAGTTCTTC. Its protein product is CARSFTGEEANYNEQFF.

The chain links TRBV3-1 (or the pseudogene TRBV3-2) to TRBJ2-1, with TRBD2 identical over 9 bases. With V trimmed by 0 bases and J by 4 bases, 7 bases remained unmatched. This CDR3 is 17 amino acids long. Germline loops: CDR1 LGHDT, CDR2 YNNKEL (reference sequence). CDR3 in amino acids: CASSQEVSSGAYNEQFF. CDR3 sequence (DNA): TGTGCCAGCAGCCAAGAAGTCTCTAGCGGGGCTTACAATGAGCAGTTCTTC.

The chain employs TRBV10-3 and TRBJ2-1; 8 bases match TRBD1. V shed 4 bases, J shed 7 bases, and the junction held 6 bases outside the gene matches. The germline V gene has CDR1 ENHRY and CDR2 SYGVKD. This CDR3 spans 14 amino acids. The CDR3 here is CAISATGDKNEQFF. In DNA form, the CDR3 reads TGTGCCATCAGTGCGACAGGGGATAAGAATGAGCAGTTCTTC.

The chain joins TRBV4-1 to TRBJ2-3, with TRBD2 matching over 9 bases. Germline CDR1 reads MGHRA; CDR2 reads YSYEKL. The V and J ends lost 5 bases and 6 bases, in that order; junction bases with no gene match: 12. The CDR3 is 16 residues long. CDR3 sequence: CASSGGGASGIDTQYF. The CDR3 coding sequence is TGCGCCAGCAGCGGCGGAGGGGCTAGCGGGATTGATACGCAGTATTTT.

The chain combines TRBV4-1 with TRBJ2-5; possibly TRBD1 for D (7 bases). CDR3 length: 16 residues. The V gene lost 4 bases and the J gene lost 4 bases, with 19 bases spanning the gap. Per germline, CDR1 MGHRA and CDR2 YSYEKL. The CDR3 DNA reads as TGCGCCAGCAGCCTGCGGAGGGGGCAGGGGTTAGAGACCCAGTACTTC. It specifies CASSLRRGQGLETQYF.

The chain has TRBV29-1 and TRBJ2-2, with 8 nucleotides matching TRBD2. V gave up 0 bases and J gave up 7 bases; unmatched junction bases: 28. Germline V lookup: CDR1 SQVTM, CDR2 ANQGSEA. The CDR3 runs 22 residues. The CDR3 spells CSVEDLTPGLETRTDHGGELFF. In DNA, the CDR3 is TGCAGCGTTGAAGATCTCACACCGGGACTAGAAACCCGTACCGACCACGGCGGGGAGCTGTTTTTT.

This sequence joins TRBV27 and TRBJ2-3; 15 nucleotides match TRBD2. Germline V gene data show CDR1 as MNHEY and CDR2 as SMNVEV (reference sequence). The ends lost 5 bases at V and 2 bases at J; junction bases unmatched: 8. The CDR3 is 18 residues long. The CDR3 DNA reads as TGTGCCAGCAGTCCGGGACTAGCGGGAGGCTTCTCCACAGATACGCAGTATTTT. Its protein product is CASSPGLAGGFSTDTQYF.

This clone showed up just once. This chain joins TRBV27 and TRBJ2-1, with 16 bases matching TRBD2. The J segment lost 2 bases and the V segment lost 5 bases, leaving 9 bases of the junction unmatched. Germline V gene data show CDR1 as MNHEY and CDR2 as SMNVEV (reference sequence). The CDR3 contains 19 residues. CDR3 loop: CASSPPGLAGGSPYNEQFF. The CDR3 nucleotides read TGTGCCAGCAGTCCCCCGGGACTAGCGGGAGGGTCTCCCTACAATGAGCAGTTCTTC.

This chain uses TRBV20-1 with TRBJ2-7; 7 bases fit TRBD1. Germline V gene lookup returns CDR1 DFQATT and CDR2 SNEGSKA (reference sequence). The CDR3 is 12 amino acids. V gave up 3 bases and J gave up 7 bases; unmatched junction bases: 6. The CDR3 is CSASLQGLEQYF. CDR3 bases: TGCAGTGCTAGTCTACAGGGGTTGGAGCAGTACTTC.

The chain is built from TRBV9 and TRBJ2-1; 9 positions agree with TRBD2. The CDR3 contains 15 residues. Germline CDR1 SGDLS, CDR2 YYNGEE. Trimming removed 2 bases from V and 6 bases from J; junction bases left unmatched: 6. The CDR3 nucleotides read TGTGCCAGCAGCGTCAGCTCTAGCGGGACCAATGAGCAGTTCTTC. Its translation: CASSVSSSGTNEQFF.

This rearrangement joins TRBV30 to TRBJ2-7; 11 nucleotides match TRBD2. With 2 bases clipped from V and 3 bases from J, the junction kept 3 bases outside the gene matches. This CDR3 comprises 14 residues. Germline lookup yields CDR1 GTSNPN and CDR2 SVGIG (reference sequence). In nucleotides, the CDR3 is TGTGCCTGGAGTCGACTAGCGGGGCACTACGAGCAGTACTTC. Translated: CAWSRLAGHYEQYF.

The chain couples TRBV27 to TRBJ2-7, with TRBD2 as a possible D gene (6 bases). V was clipped by 6 bases and J by 2 bases, with 17 bases between them. CDR1 is MNHEY and CDR2 is SMNVEV in the germline V gene (reference sequence). The CDR3 is 15 residues long. The DNA for the CDR3 is TGTGCCAGCAGACGGGACTCCCGAGGGGCCTACGAGCAGTACTTC. Residues: CASRRDSRGAYEQYF.

The V gene is TRBV5-1, the J gene TRBJ1-2; 10 nucleotides match TRBD1. This CDR3 is built from 13 residues. V dropped 4 bases and J dropped 7; count of bases not matched to a gene: 4. Germline V CDR1 and CDR2: SGHRS, YFSETQ. The CDR3 protein is CASSIGQGGGYTF. The CDR3 DNA is TGCGCCAGCAGCATTGGACAGGGGGGTGGCTACACCTTC.